This TCR beta chain was documented in a study of tumor-infiltrating lymphocytes in primary liver carcinoma (dated by TCRdb to about 2017). Looking at the study overall: Surgical resection was performed in China between November 2015 and 2016 on five or six patients with histopathologically diagnosed primary liver carcinoma. Hepatocellular carcinoma (four) or combined HCC and intrahepatic cholangiocarcinoma (one) was present in the five patients, who were three men and two women aged 30 to 69 years. Tumors of the five patients were stage T1-T3 N0M0 with maximum diameters of roughly 4 to 10 cm. Each sample produced about 3.5 to 7.13 million productive TCRbeta reads, and read depth showed no significant difference between tissue types. The study combined TCRbeta repertoire sequencing, expression microarrays and whole-exome sequencing across five regions of each liver tumor, with adjacent normal tissue and blood. A total of roughly 35 specimens from 5 patients underwent TCRbeta repertoire sequencing, comprising 25 tumor regions, 5 adjacent noncancerous liver tissues and 5 peripheral blood samples. High reproducibility was observed for the technical replicate repertoires, with mean shared-clone rates approximately 0.9 and correlation coefficients above 0.95. The research as a whole found: Consistent with antigen-driven expansion, pairs of tumor regions showed higher repertoire overlap (mean about 36%) than either tumor-adjacent pairs (approximately 17%) or tumor-blood pairs (roughly 14%). Comparison of CD4+ and CD8+ T cell repertoires was precluded by the use of bulk unsorted samples. A significantly larger repertoire fraction was made up by the top 250 clones in tumors than in blood (p = 0.039). Because only the TCR beta chain was sequenced and unpaired alpha chains were not captured, true repertoire diversity is likely underestimated. The study included only a few patients, and the authors note findings should be validated in a larger study.

RNA from unsorted whole blood was extracted with TRIzol reagent, and germline DNA was obtained with the DNeasy Blood & Tissue kit. Chronic HBV infection was present in the patients, and the patients were treatment-naive at sampling. Before surgery, roughly 3.7 milliliters of peripheral blood were collected into K2EDTA tubes. As concerns this clonotype: Its cognate antigen has yet to be identified. The conserved closing phenylalanine or tryptophan is absent in this CDR3, likely reflecting a read error.

The CDR3 is 14 residues long, counting both termini. This entry keeps only the CDR3 DNA: 42 bases, framed from base 1. CDR1 and CDR2 are read off the germline V gene as SQVTM and ANQGSEA. V ends up 5 bases short and J 5 bases short, with an unmatched junction base count of 11. TCRbeta-specific cDNA was reverse-transcribed from roughly 500 ng total RNA using a constant-region primer and ProtoScript II reverse transcriptase. Three nested multiplex PCR rounds, following a slightly modified ARM-PCR procedure, were used to build the TCRbeta libraries. Multiplex TRBV1-TRBV30 forward primers and a Cbeta reverse primer were used in the first two PCR rounds, each of which was run for around 9 cycles. A final 25-cycle PCR with Deep VentR polymerase added sample barcodes and Illumina adapters. Before sequencing, amplicons of 200-500 bp were purified from gel using a QIAquick gel extraction kit. An Illumina HiSeq 2500 was used to sequence the TCRbeta amplicons, generating 250-bp paired-end reads. In the paper's pipeline: Trimmomatic v0.33 was used to quality-trim the reads, and FLASH v1.2.11 was used to merge paired reads so that full CDR3 sequences could be recovered. V, D and J germline segments were assigned to the rearranged TCRbeta sequences using MiGEC v1.2.1b. VDJtools v1.0.0 computed clonotype statistics and Shannon-Wiener diversity indices. Except for diversity analysis, only the 250 most abundant clonotypes of each sample were used in subsequent analyses to reduce sampling bias. In TCRdb, the public reads were trimmed at Q25 with fastp and aligned with MiXCR, with productive beta chains retained. CDR3 protein duplicates are merged, each entry listing the most common genes and DNA. The authors' filters were not applied to this entry. For this sample there are a few hundred thousand distinct CDR3 sequences; around three fifths appear just once. The top ten hold 15% to 20% of the sample.

The V and J segments used are TRBV29-1 and TRBJ2-5; 7 bases in the junction line up with TRBD2. This TCR was sampled from a woman in her twenties or thirties with primary liver carcinoma and hepatitis B virus infection. The sample taken for sequencing was peripheral blood. The CDR3 is CSVSGLGGRETQYL. The DNA reads as follows: TGCAGCGTTAGTGGACTAGGTGGTCGGGAGACCCAGTACCTC.